The entry that follows covers one T cell receptor beta chain sequence. Its cognate antigen is unknown. These data come from a study of T cells expressing NK-cell markers. Study information: From sorted CD3+CD56+NKG2C+, CD3+CD56+NKG2C- and CD3+CD56-NKG2C+ T cells came the TCR beta repertoires.

Study-wide results and limits: Also leading the CD3+CD56-NKG2C+ fraction in a handful of donors were these clonotypes.

The CDR3 has 14 residues. CDR1 is SGHNT, CDR2 YYREEE, per germline (reference sequence). UMIs accompanied the 5'RACE template switching by which TCR beta cDNA was made. TCRdb reprocessed the 5' RACE reads and reports one entry per CDR3 protein, with no DNA. The sample data list approximately 110,000 distinct CDR3 sequences. This clonotype was sampled from a woman between 18 and 75 years old in good health. The sample taken for sequencing was blood T cells: a sorted CD56 or NKG2C T cell subset, CD4+ or CD8+ T cells, or bulk PBMC T cells (not recorded which). This sequence joins TRBV5-4 and TRBJ2-3; the TCRdb call, TRBD1, lacks DNA for checking. The CDR3 sequence: CASSPRGGLDTQYF.